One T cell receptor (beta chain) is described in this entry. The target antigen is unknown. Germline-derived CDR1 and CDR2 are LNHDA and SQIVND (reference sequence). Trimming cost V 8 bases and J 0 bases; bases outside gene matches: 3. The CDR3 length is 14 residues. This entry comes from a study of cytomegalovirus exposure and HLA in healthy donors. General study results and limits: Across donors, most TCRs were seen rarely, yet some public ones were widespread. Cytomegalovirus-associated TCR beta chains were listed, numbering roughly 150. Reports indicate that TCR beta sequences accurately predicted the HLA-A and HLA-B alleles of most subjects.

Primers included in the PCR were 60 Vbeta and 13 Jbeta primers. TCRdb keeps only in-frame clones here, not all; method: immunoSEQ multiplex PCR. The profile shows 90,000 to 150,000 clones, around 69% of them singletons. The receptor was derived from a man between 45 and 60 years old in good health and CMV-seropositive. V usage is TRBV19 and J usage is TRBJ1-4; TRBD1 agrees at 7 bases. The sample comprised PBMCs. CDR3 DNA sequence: TGTGCCAGTGGGGACAGAGCAACTAATGAAAAACTGTTTTTT. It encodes CASGDRATNEKLFF.